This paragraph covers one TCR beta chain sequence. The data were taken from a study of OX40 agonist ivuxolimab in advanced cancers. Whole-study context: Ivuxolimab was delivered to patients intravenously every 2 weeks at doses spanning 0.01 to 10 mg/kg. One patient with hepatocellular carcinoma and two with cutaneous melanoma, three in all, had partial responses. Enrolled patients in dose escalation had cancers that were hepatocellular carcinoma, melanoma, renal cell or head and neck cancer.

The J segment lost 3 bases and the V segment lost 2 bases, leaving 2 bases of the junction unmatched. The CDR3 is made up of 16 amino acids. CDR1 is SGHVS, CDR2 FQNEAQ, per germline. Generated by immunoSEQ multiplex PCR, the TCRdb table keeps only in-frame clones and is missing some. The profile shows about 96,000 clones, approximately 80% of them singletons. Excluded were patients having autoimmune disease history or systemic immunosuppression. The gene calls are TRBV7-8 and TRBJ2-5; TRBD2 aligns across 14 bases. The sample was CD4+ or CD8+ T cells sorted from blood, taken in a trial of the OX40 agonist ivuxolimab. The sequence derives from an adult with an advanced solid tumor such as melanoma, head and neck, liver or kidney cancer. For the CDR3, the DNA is TGTGCCAGCAGCTTAATGGGACTAGCGGGAGAAGAGACCCAGTACTTC. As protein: CASSLMGLAGEETQYF. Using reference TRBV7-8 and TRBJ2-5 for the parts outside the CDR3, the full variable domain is GAGVSQSPRYKVAKRGQDVALRCDPISGHVSLFWYQQALGQGPEFLTYFQNEAQLDKSGLPSDRFFAERPEGSVSTLKIQRTQQEDSAVYLCASSLMGLAGEETQYFGPGTRLLVL.